Following are 31 T cell receptor beta chains from one sample sequenced in a study of blood T cells in healthy people across ages (dated by TCRdb to between 2014 and 2016). Libraries came from 5' RACE. The instrument was an Illumina HiSeq 2500. A second PCR of about 6 to 11 cycles was run with a J-beta primer mix and a sample-barcoded 5' primer. TCRdb took the public reads, trimmed them with fastp at Q25, ran MiXCR for clone calling and kept in-frame beta chains. Rows merge per CDR3 protein into single entries with the most common DNA and genes. Across this sample there are 1.5 million to 2 million distinct CDR3 sequences, with about 50% seen only once. The ten largest clones represent around 2.1% of the sample. The source material was blood. The receptors shown here come from a woman between 40 and 55 years old in good health.

This clonotype showed up just a few times. The CDR3 region has the DNA TGCGCCAGCAGCCGGGTCCCGGGACGAACGAGGAACGAGCAGTACTTC. Translation gives CASSRVPGRTRNEQYF. The chain has TRBV5-1 and TRBJ2-7, with D perhaps TRBD1 or TRBD2 (5 bases each). The germline CDR1 and CDR2 sequences are SGHRS and YFSETQ. The V gene lost 4 bases and the J gene lost 5 bases, with 22 bases spanning the gap. The CDR3 is made up of 16 amino acids.

The chain joins TRBV10-1 to TRBJ2-5; D is possibly TRBD2 (5 bases). The DNA end is a closer match to TRBJ2-7, so the J assignment may be wrong. Germline V gene data show CDR1 as WNHNN and CDR2 as SYGVQD (reference sequence). The CDR3 consists of 14 residues. CDR3 DNA sequence: TGCGCCAGCAGTGAGGGGAGAGGGCGCAACGAGCAGTACTTC. Translation: CASSEGRGRNEQYF.

V is TRBV4-2 and J is TRBJ2-5; 8 nucleotides match TRBD2. Germline V CDR1 and CDR2: LGHNA, YNFKEQ. The CDR3 runs to 16 residues. The V and J ends lost 2 bases and 5 bases, in that order; junction bases with no gene match: 10. CDR3 sequence reads: CASSQNRAERGETQYF. The CDR3, as DNA: TGTGCCAGCAGCCAAAACAGGGCGGAGCGGGGGGAGACCCAGTACTTC.

This clonotype has just a few counts. This chain joins TRBV29-1 and TRBJ2-3; 9 nucleotides agree with TRBD1. This CDR3 is built from 16 residues. Germline CDR1 SQVTM, CDR2 ANQGSEA. J gave up 3 bases and V 0 bases, and 7 bases lay outside the gene matches. The CDR3 DNA is TGCAGCGTTGAAGACTCCGGGACAGGGAGAACAGATACGCAGTATTTT. Its translation is CSVEDSGTGRTDTQYF.

The table lists this clonotype with many counts. The chain uses TRBV29-1 and TRBJ2-1, with 8 bases matching TRBD1. The junction had 0 bases not matched to a gene; V was cut back by 2 bases and J by 6 bases. Germline V lookup: CDR1 SQVTM, CDR2 ANQGSEA. The CDR3 loop spans 12 amino acids. The CDR3 region is CSVEQGANEQFF. The CDR3 coding sequence is TGCAGCGTTGAACAGGGGGCCAATGAGCAGTTCTTC.

A few counts support this clonotype. The V gene is TRBV4-1, the J gene TRBJ2-5, with 8 nucleotides matching TRBD1. The assigned J gene may be wrong: the sequence end matches TRBJ2-7 better. There are 14 residues in the CDR3. The germline gives CDR1 MGHRA, CDR2 YSYEKL. The CDR3 loop reads CASSQVGQGGEQYF. The CDR3 nucleotides are TGCGCCAGCAGCCAAGTTGGACAGGGTGGCGAGCAGTACTTC.

Concerning this clonotype itself: A much more abundant neighbour one base away suggests this may be a read error. The CDR3 ends on some other residue instead of the conserved phenylalanine or tryptophan, so this is likely a read error. The chain joins TRBV5-5 to TRBJ2-3; 9 positions agree with TRBD2. The CDR3 spans 18 residues. With 2 bases clipped from V and 2 bases from J, the junction kept 12 bases outside the gene matches. CDR1 and CDR2 from the germline V gene are SGHKS and YYEKEE (reference sequence). The CDR3 coding sequence is TGTGCCAGCAGCTTCTCTCAAGCGGGGGGCTATTTCACAGATACGCAGTATATT. It is translated as CASSFSQAGGYFTDTQYI.

V gene TRBV6-6 combines with J gene TRBJ2-1, with D unresolved. There are 12 residues in the CDR3. Deletions cut 2 bases from V and 5 bases from J, with 4 bases between. CDR1 is MNHNY and CDR2 is SVGAGI in the germline V gene (reference sequence). The CDR3 DNA follows: TGTGCCAGCAGTTACCAGAACAATGAGCAGTTCTTC. Protein product: CASSYQNNEQFF.

The CDR3 DNA reads as TGCAGTGTATGGCAGAACACTGAAGCTTTCTTT. Its protein product is CSVWQNTEAFF. This chain connects TRBV20-1 to TRBJ1-1; no clear D gene. V gave up 7 bases and J gave up 1 base, with 7 bases separating them. Germline V gene sequence: CDR1 DFQATT, CDR2 SNEGSKA (reference sequence). The CDR3 runs 11 residues.

This clonotype was recorded a few times. V is TRBV29-1 and J is TRBJ2-5; 8 positions match TRBD2. Looked up from germline, CDR1 is SQVTM and CDR2 is ANQGSEA. There are 14 residues in the CDR3. V lost 4 bases and J lost 1; bases outside the gene matches: 5. The CDR3 DNA sequence: TGCAGCGTTGTAAGACTAGCGCTCCAAGAGACCCAGTACTTC. This gives the protein CSVVRLALQETQYF.

The rearrangement uses TRBV28 and TRBJ2-1, with 11 bases fitting TRBD1. After removal of 7 bases from V and 8 bases from J, the junction contained 13 bases not matched to a gene. Germline V gene data show CDR1 as MDHEN and CDR2 as SYDVKM. CDR3 size: 16 residues. The CDR3 here is CASTVLGQGVQDEQFF. The CDR3 DNA sequence: TGTGCCAGCACCGTTCTGGGACAGGGGGTACAAGATGAGCAGTTCTTC.

The rearrangement joins TRBV7-2 to TRBJ2-6, with 9 bases fitting TRBD1. Germline values: CDR1 SGHTA, CDR2 FQGNSA. The CDR3 is 18 residues long. Trimming removed 5 bases from V and 2 bases from J; junction bases left unmatched: 10. In DNA form, the CDR3 reads TGTGCCAGCAGCACGAAGACAGGGGGTCTAGCTGGGGCCAACGTCCTGACTTTC. Protein sequence: CASSTKTGGLAGANVLTF.

The chain couples TRBV24-1 to TRBJ2-3; D is perhaps TRBD2 (5 bases). Trimming took off 5 bases at V and 2 bases at J, with 19 bases between the two ends. The CDR3 is 17 residues long. The germline V gene has CDR1 KGHDR and CDR2 SFDVKD. Here the CDR3 DNA reads TGTGCCACCAGTGTCCGAGACCGGGAACGTTACACAGATACGCAGTATTTT. The encoded protein is CATSVRDRERYTDTQYF.

The CDR3: CASSETVKGDHEQYF. CDR3 DNA: TGCGCCAGCAGTGAGACGGTTAAGGGGGACCACGAGCAGTACTTC. This chain joins TRBV10-2 and TRBJ2-7, with D tentatively TRBD1 (6 bases). Germline CDR1 and CDR2: WSHSY and SAAADI. Trimming took 2 bases from V and 5 from J, leaving 16 bases between them. The length of the CDR3 is 15 residues.

This clonotype was detected only a few times. CDR3 coding DNA: TGTGCCAGCAGCCCCGGACAGAATAACTATGGCTACACCTTC. Its protein product is CASSPGQNNYGYTF. The chain has TRBV7-2 and TRBJ1-2, with D possibly matching TRBD1 (6 bases). Germline V CDR1 and CDR2: SGHTA, FQGNSA. Trimming cost V 5 bases and J 1 base, with 11 bases left between them. CDR3 size: 14 residues.

The chain joins TRBV6-2 or TRBV6-3 to TRBJ2-1; 10 bases align to TRBD2. Trimming at V came to 2 bases and at J to 9 bases, leaving 10 bases not matched to a gene. Germline-derived CDR1 and CDR2 are MNHEY and SVGEGT. The CDR3 is 16 residues long. The CDR3 region is CASSYGGSGGACEQFF. The CDR3 bases are TGTGCCAGCAGTTACGGTGGCAGCGGGGGGGCTTGTGAGCAGTTCTTC.

The rearrangement links TRBV27 to TRBJ1-4, with TRBD1 identical over 12 bases. The V gene end was trimmed by 9 bases and the J gene end by 4 bases; junction bases not matched to a gene: 6. The germline gives CDR1 MNHEY, CDR2 SMNVEV (reference sequence). The CDR3 covers 15 residues. CDR3 nucleotides: TGTGCCAGTAGGGGACAGGGGGCCTATAATGAAAAACTGTTTTTT. Amino acid sequence: CASRGQGAYNEKLFF.

The genes are TRBV11-2 and TRBJ2-1, with 8 bases identical to TRBD2. The CDR3 is 13 residues long. The germline V gene has CDR1 SGHAT and CDR2 FQNNGV. Trimming removed 5 bases from V and 10 bases from J; junction bases left unmatched: 7. The CDR3 DNA sequence: TGTGCCAGCAGCACGGGACTAGTCCACGAGCAGTTCTTC. This sequence encodes CASSTGLVHEQFF.

CDR3 bases: TGTGCCAGCAGCTTAGATATTACTATGCTAGCGGACGAGCAGTACTTC. It specifies CASSLDITMLADEQYF. This chain joins TRBV7-9 and TRBJ2-4, with TRBD2 matching over 7 bases. The DNA end is more similar to TRBJ2-7, so the J call may be wrong. Germline CDR1 is SEHNR and CDR2 is FQNEAQ (reference sequence). The CDR3 is 16 amino acids.

J is TRBJ2-1 and V is TRBV20-1, with 7 bases matching TRBD1. The V gene's germline CDR1 is DFQATT and CDR2 SNEGSKA (reference sequence). Trimming removed 0 bases from V and 9 bases from J; junction bases left unmatched: 8. CDR3 length equals 14 residues. The CDR3 DNA sequence: TGCAGTGCTAGAGAGACGGGACGGGACAGTGAGCAGTTCTTC. This encodes CSARETGRDSEQFF.

This clonotype was seen a few times. V and J are TRBV29-1 and TRBJ1-4, with D uncertain. Germline V gene sequence: CDR1 SQVTM, CDR2 ANQGSEA. With 6 bases removed from V and 5 bases from J, the gap between germline ends came to 10 bases. The CDR3 totals 12 residues. The CDR3 coding sequence is TGCAGCGTCGGACTACAAAATGAAAAACTGTTTTTT. This gives the protein CSVGLQNEKLFF.

The chain is built from TRBV4-3 and TRBJ1-6; tentatively, D is TRBD1 (5 bases). Trimming stripped 0 bases from V and 7 bases from J, with 16 bases between. Germline CDR1 reads LGHNA; CDR2 reads YSLEER. CDR3 length equals 17 residues. This chain's CDR3 is CASSQEGVQVMNSPLHF. CDR3 sequence (DNA): TGCGCCAGCAGCCAAGAAGGGGTGCAGGTTATGAATTCACCCCTCCACTTT.

A few counts support this clonotype. The chain uses TRBV25-1 and TRBJ1-2, with D tentatively TRBD1 (5 bases). The V end was cut by 4 bases, the J end by 5 bases, with 8 bases between. The CDR3 contains 12 residues. CDR1 and CDR2 (germline): MGHDK, SYGVNS. In DNA, the CDR3 is TGTGCCAGCAGTGGGACAAGATATGGCTACACCTTC. Its protein product is CASSGTRYGYTF.

The chain joins TRBV10-3 to TRBJ1-2; D not resolved. The CDR3 runs to 14 residues. The germline V and J ends were trimmed by 2 bases and 5 bases, with 12 bases remaining between them. Germline V lookup: CDR1 ENHRY, CDR2 SYGVKD. The CDR3 nucleotides read TGTGCCATCAGTGAGGGCAGCGCGAGATATGGCTACACCTTC. Its translation is CAISEGSARYGYTF.

This clonotype was counted only a few times. The V and J genes are TRBV4-1 and TRBJ2-7; D is perhaps TRBD2 (6 bases). V was shortened by 0 bases and J by 0 bases, with 15 bases between the two germline ends. Germline CDR1 and CDR2: MGHRA and YSYEKL. The CDR3 has 17 residues. The DNA for the CDR3 is TGCGCCAGCAGCCAAGATATAGCTTGGACTAACTCCTACGAGCAGTACTTC. Its translation: CASSQDIAWTNSYEQYF.

The genes are TRBV7-6 and TRBJ1-6; D gene ambiguous. The CDR3 has 16 amino acids. The V and J ends lost 1 base and 8 bases respectively, with 15 bases between them. The germline V gene has CDR1 SGHVS and CDR2 FNYEAQ. Here the CDR3 DNA reads TGTGCCAGCAGCTTAGGAGCTGCCGGGGATGATTCACCCCTCCACTTT. It translates to CASSLGAAGDDSPLHF.

This clonotype came up a few times. The genes are TRBV6-6 and TRBJ2-7; D is ambiguous. Germline-derived CDR1 and CDR2 are MNHNY and SVGAGI (reference sequence). Trimming removed 3 bases at V and 6 bases at J, with 9 bases between. This CDR3 is 12 amino acids long. The CDR3 spells CASSYGYGEQYF. CDR3 in DNA: TGTGCCAGCAGTTATGGGTACGGCGAGCAGTACTTC.

This chain joins TRBV20-1 and TRBJ1-4, with 7 bases identical to TRBD1. This CDR3 has 15 amino acids. The V and J ends lost 0 bases and 5 bases, in that order; junction bases with no gene match: 6. The germline gives CDR1 DFQATT, CDR2 SNEGSKA (reference sequence). The CDR3 coding sequence is TGCAGTGCTAGAGATGGACAGGTCTACAATGAAAAACTGTTTTTT. This encodes CSARDGQVYNEKLFF.

The gene calls are TRBV9 and TRBJ2-1, with D possibly being TRBD2 (6 bases). CDR1 and CDR2 from the germline V gene are SGDLS and YYNGEE. Between the trimmed V and J ends, which lost 0 bases and 6 bases, there was a span of 10 bases. The CDR3 is 14 residues long. DNA for the CDR3: TGTGCCAGCAGCGTAGTTGGGGGAGGCAATGAGCAGTTCTTC. Protein product: CASSVVGGGNEQFF. The complete variable domain, with remaining parts taken from reference TRBV9 and TRBJ2-1, reads DSGVTQTPKHLITATGQRVTLRCSPRSGDLSVYWYQQSLDQGLQFLIQYYNGEERAKGNILERFSAQQFPDLHSELNLSSLELGDSALYFCASSVVGGGNEQFFGPGTRLTVL.

The chain uses TRBV11-2 and TRBJ2-7; D is unclear. CDR1 and CDR2 from the germline V gene are SGHAT and FQNNGV. The CDR3 is 15 residues long. Trimming pared 1 base from V and 0 bases from J, leaving 10 bases between. CDR3 residues: CASSLAPAVSYEQYF. For the CDR3, the DNA is TGTGCCAGCAGCTTAGCCCCGGCAGTCTCCTACGAGCAGTACTTC.

The V gene is TRBV11-2, the J gene TRBJ2-3; 9 nucleotides line up with TRBD1. The CDR3 runs 16 residues. After removal of 5 bases from V and 4 bases from J, the junction contained 10 bases not matched to a gene. CDR1 is SGHAT and CDR2 is FQNNGV in the germline V gene. Here the CDR3 DNA reads TGTGCCAGCAGCCAACCGGGACAGGGTTGGTCAGATACGCAGTATTTT. Its translation: CASSQPGQGWSDTQYF. Together with reference TRBV11-2 and TRBJ2-3, the CDR3 gives the full variable domain: EAGVAQSPRYKIIEKRQSVAFWCNPISGHATLYWYQQILGQGPKLLIQFQNNGVVDDSQLPKDRFSAERLKGVDSTLKIQPAKLEDSAVYLCASSQPGQGWSDTQYFGPGTRLTVL.